These 13 T cell receptor beta chains share one sample of origin, sequenced in a study of preoperative IRX-2 immunotherapy in early breast cancer. Treatment specified: preoperative locoregional IRX-2 cytokine immunotherapy. Profiled with immunoSEQ multiplex PCR; TCRdb holds only in-frame clones, not every one. The sample includes fewer than 40,000 clones, roughly 89% of them seen just once. This sample comprised tumor tissue, obtained after IRX-2 immunotherapy. The receptors were sampled from a human donor with breast cancer.

The chain is built from TRBV11-3 and TRBJ2-5; 9 nucleotides match TRBD2. The CDR3 has 17 residues. With 5 bases clipped from V and 4 bases from J, the junction kept 14 bases outside the gene matches. Germline V gene lookup returns CDR1 SGHNT and CDR2 YENEEA. DNA of the CDR3: TGTGCCAGCAGCCCCCGACTAGCGGTTAACGAAGGAGAGACCCAGTACTTC. It is translated as CASSPRLAVNEGETQYF. The whole variable domain, remainder taken from reference TRBV11-3 and TRBJ2-5, is EAGVVQSPRYKIIEKKQPVAFWCNPISGHNTLYWYLQNLGQGPELLIRYENEEAVDDSQLPKDRFSAERLKGVDSTLKIQPAELGDSAVYLCASSPRLAVNEGETQYFGPGTRLLVL.

This chain links TRBV10-1 with TRBJ1-5; TRBD1 is a possible D gene (6 bases). Trimming pared 5 bases from V and 4 bases from J, leaving 6 bases between. Looked up from germline, CDR1 is WNHNN and CDR2 is SYGVQD (reference sequence). The CDR3 contains 12 residues. The chain's CDR3 is CASSTGNQPQHF. The CDR3 DNA sequence: TGCGCCAGCAGTACAGGGAATCAGCCCCAGCATTTT.

The chain combines TRBV7-6 with TRBJ2-7; 7 bases are a match to TRBD1. This CDR3 is 15 amino acids long. The J segment lost 2 bases and the V segment lost 4 bases, leaving 8 bases of the junction unmatched. The germline CDR1 and CDR2 sequences are SGHVS and FNYEAQ. CDR3 sequence: CASSSGQAPPYEQYF. CDR3 nucleotides: TGTGCCAGCAGCTCCGGACAGGCCCCTCCCTACGAGCAGTACTTC.

The chain employs TRBV11-3 and TRBJ1-4, with 10 bases that match TRBD1. The CDR3 spans 15 residues. V shed 5 bases, J shed 7 bases, and the junction held 7 bases outside the gene matches. CDR1 and CDR2 from the germline V gene are SGHNT and YENEEA. DNA for the CDR3: TGTGCCAGCAGCCCCCAGACAGGGGGCAGTGAAAAACTGTTTTTT. Amino acid sequence: CASSPQTGGSEKLFF.

The genes are TRBV6-8 and TRBJ1-5, with a possible D match to TRBD1 (6 bases). This CDR3 comprises 14 residues. Germline V gives CDR1 MNHGY, CDR2 SAAAGT. V lost 5 bases, J lost 5 bases, and 13 bases lay in between. The CDR3 is CASSRKGGYQPQHF. The CDR3 DNA reads as TGTGCCAGCAGTAGGAAGGGGGGATATCAGCCCCAGCATTTT.

This clone was observed once. This chain connects TRBV1 to TRBJ1-4. TRBV1 is a known pseudogene. CDR3 length equals 18 residues. CDR3 loop: CASSQKGASPNQNEKLFF. CDR3 coding DNA: TGCGCCAGCAGCCAGAAGGGTGCCTCCCCTAACCAAAATGAAAAACTGTTTTTT.

The V gene is TRBV11-3, the J gene TRBJ1-5, with 11 bases fitting TRBD1. In germline, CDR1 is SGHNT, CDR2 YENEEA. J was trimmed by 1 base and V by 5 bases; bases with no gene match: 7. CDR3 size: 17 residues. CDR3 residues: CASSKRRTGGSNQPQHF. CDR3 in DNA: TGTGCCAGCAGCAAACGTAGGACAGGGGGCAGCAATCAGCCCCAGCATTTT.

The gene calls are TRBV18 and TRBJ2-2; possibly TRBD1 for D (6 bases). The CDR3 length is 16 residues. V lost 2 bases, J lost 0 bases, and 10 bases lay in between. Germline V lookup: CDR1 KGHSH, CDR2 LQKENI. CDR3 amino acids: CASSPTGSPNTGELFF. CDR3 nucleotide sequence: TGTGCCAGCTCACCAACAGGGTCACCGAACACCGGGGAGCTGTTTTTT. Full variable domain (missing parts from reference TRBV18 and TRBJ2-2): NAGVMQNPRHLVRRRGQEARLRCSPMKGHSHVYWYRQLPEEGLKFMVYLQKENIIDESGMPKERFSAEFPKEGPSILRIQQVVRGDSAAYFCASSPTGSPNTGELFFGEGSRLTVL.

This clone was recorded only once. The chain joins TRBV6-8 to TRBJ2-7; 16 nucleotides agree with TRBD2. Unmatched junction bases numbered 8, after V lost 7 bases and J lost 2 bases. Per the germline V gene, CDR1 is MNHGY and CDR2 is SAAAGT. This CDR3 is built from 17 residues. CDR3: CASIPGLAGGRPYEQYF. Here the CDR3 DNA reads TGTGCCAGCATTCCGGGACTAGCGGGAGGGAGGCCCTACGAGCAGTACTTC.

The chain joins TRBV5-1 to TRBJ2-7; 9 bases map to TRBD1. V shed 3 bases, J shed 6 bases, and the junction held 10 bases outside the gene matches. This CDR3 spans 15 amino acids. The germline V gene encodes CDR1 SGHRS and CDR2 YFSETQ. This CDR3 is CASSSEGTGTSEQYV. DNA of the CDR3: TGCGCCAGCAGCTCGGAAGGGACAGGGACATCCGAGCAGTACGTC.

The rearrangement uses TRBV9 and TRBJ1-2; 9 positions agree with TRBD1. The ends lost 4 bases at V and 8 bases at J; junction bases unmatched: 15. Germline V gene sequence: CDR1 SGDLS, CDR2 YYNGEE. The CDR3 loop spans 16 amino acids. The CDR3 bases are TGTGCCAGCAGCTTTACGCATACAGGGGGCGCTTTAGGCTACACCTTC. It encodes CASSFTHTGGALGYTF.

The CDR3 bases are TGCAGCGTTCGACAAGCTAGCACAGATACGCAGTATTTT. It specifies CSVRQASTDTQYF. The chain employs TRBV29-1 and TRBJ2-3; D is uncertain. Trimming left V 5 bases short and J 0 bases short, with 9 bases between. Germline V gene lookup returns CDR1 SQVTM and CDR2 ANQGSEA. The CDR3 runs to 13 residues.

The rearrangement links TRBV28 to TRBJ2-1; 8 bases fit TRBD2. The CDR3 totals 14 residues. Germline V gene data show CDR1 as MDHEN and CDR2 as SYDVKM. Trimming cost V 3 bases and J 4 bases; bases outside gene matches: 2. The CDR3 bases are TGTGCCAGCAGTTTTGGCGGGAGGTACAATGAGCAGTTCTTC. Its protein is CASSFGGRYNEQFF.